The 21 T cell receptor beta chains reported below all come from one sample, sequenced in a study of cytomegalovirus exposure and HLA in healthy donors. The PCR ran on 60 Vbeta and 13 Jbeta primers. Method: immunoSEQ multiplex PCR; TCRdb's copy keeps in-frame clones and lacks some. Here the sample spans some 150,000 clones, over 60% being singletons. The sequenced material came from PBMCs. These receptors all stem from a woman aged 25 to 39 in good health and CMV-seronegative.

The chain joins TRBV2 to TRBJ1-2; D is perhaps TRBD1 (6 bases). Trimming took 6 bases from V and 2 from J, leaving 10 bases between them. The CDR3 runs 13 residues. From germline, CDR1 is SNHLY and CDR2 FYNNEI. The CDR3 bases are TGTGCCAGCAGAGGGGGGGCGAACTATGGCTACACCTTC. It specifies CASRGGANYGYTF.

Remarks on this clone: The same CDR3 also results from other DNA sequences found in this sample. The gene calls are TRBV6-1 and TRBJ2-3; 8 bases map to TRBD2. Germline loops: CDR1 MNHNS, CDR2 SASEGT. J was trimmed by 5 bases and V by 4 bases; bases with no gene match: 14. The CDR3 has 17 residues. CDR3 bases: TGTGCCAGCAGTGTGGTGGCTAGCGGGCTTGGGGGAGATACGCAGTATTTT. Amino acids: CASSVVASGLGGDTQYF.

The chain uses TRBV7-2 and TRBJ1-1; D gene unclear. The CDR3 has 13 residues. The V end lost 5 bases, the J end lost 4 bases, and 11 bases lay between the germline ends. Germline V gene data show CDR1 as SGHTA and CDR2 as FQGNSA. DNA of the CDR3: TGTGCCAGCAGCCCCGGGTTTCGCACTGAAGCTTTCTTT. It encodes CASSPGFRTEAFF.

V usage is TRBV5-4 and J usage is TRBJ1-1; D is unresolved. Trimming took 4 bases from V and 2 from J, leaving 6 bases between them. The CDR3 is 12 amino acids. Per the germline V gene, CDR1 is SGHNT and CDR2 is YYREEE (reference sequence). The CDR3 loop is CASSVVNTEAFF. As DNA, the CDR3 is TGTGCCAGCAGCGTAGTAAACACTGAAGCTTTCTTT. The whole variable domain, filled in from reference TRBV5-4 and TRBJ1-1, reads ETGVTQSPTHLIKTRGQQVTLRCSSQSGHNTVSWYQQALGQGPQFIFQYYREEENGRGNFPPRFSGLQFPNYSSELNVNALELDDSALYLCASSVVNTEAFFGQGTRLTVV.

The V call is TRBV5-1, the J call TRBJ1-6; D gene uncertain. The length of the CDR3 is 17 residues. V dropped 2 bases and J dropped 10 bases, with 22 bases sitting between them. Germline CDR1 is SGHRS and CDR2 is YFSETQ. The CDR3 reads CASSLEGGLAIRSPLHF. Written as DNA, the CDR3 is TGCGCCAGCAGCTTAGAAGGAGGATTAGCCATCCGGTCACCCCTCCACTTT.

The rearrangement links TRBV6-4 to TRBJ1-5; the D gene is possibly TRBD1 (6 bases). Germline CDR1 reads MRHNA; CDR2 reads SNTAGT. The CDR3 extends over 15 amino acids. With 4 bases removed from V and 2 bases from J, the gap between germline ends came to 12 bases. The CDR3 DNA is TGTGCCAGCAGTGCCGAGGCAGGGGGCAATCAGCCCCAGCATTTT. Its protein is CASSAEAGGNQPQHF.

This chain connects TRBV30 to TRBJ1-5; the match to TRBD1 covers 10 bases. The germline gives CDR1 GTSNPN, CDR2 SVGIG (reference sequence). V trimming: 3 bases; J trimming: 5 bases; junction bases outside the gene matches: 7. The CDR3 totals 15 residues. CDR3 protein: CAWRSGQGVDQPQHF. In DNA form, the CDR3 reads TGTGCCTGGAGATCCGGACAGGGGGTGGATCAGCCCCAGCATTTT.

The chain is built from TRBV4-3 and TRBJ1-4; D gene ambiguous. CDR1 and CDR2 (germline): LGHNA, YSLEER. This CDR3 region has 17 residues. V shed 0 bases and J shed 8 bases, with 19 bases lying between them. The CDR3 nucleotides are TGCGCCAGCAGCCAAGATAGTCGGAATCAAGCAGGCGAAAAACTGTTTTTT. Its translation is CASSQDSRNQAGEKLFF.

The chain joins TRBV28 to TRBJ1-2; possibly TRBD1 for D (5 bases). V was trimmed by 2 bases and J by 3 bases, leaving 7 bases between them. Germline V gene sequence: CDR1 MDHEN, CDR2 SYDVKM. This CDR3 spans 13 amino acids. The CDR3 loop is CASSLGGDYGYTF. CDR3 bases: TGTGCCAGCAGTTTAGGGGGGGACTATGGCTACACCTTC.

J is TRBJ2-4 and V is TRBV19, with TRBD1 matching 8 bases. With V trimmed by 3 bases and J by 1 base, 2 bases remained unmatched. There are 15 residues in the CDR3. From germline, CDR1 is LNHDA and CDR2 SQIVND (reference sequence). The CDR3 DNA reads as TGTGCCAGTAGTATGCAGGGGGCGGCCAAAAACATTCAGTACTTC. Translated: CASSMQGAAKNIQYF. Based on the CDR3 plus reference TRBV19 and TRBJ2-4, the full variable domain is DGGITQSPKYLFRKEGQNVTLSCEQNLNHDAMYWYRQDPGQGLRLIYYSQIVNDFQKGDIAEGYSVSREKKESFPLTVTSAQKNPTAFYLCASSMQGAAKNIQYFGAGTRLSVL.

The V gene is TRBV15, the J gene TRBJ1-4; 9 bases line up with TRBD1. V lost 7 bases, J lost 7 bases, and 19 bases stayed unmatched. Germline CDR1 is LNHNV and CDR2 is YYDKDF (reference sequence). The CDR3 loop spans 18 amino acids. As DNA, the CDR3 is TGTGCCACCAAGAGATCTAGGACAGGGGCCCCAGGGGCTGAAAAACTGTTTTTT. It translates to CATKRSRTGAPGAEKLFF.

This chain's CDR3 is CASSLVGSGGQETQYF. The DNA for the CDR3 is TGTGCCAGCAGCTTGGTTGGTAGCGGGGGCCAAGAGACCCAGTACTTC. The chain carries TRBV5-4 and TRBJ2-5, with 9 positions matching TRBD2. The V gene's germline CDR1 is SGHNT and CDR2 YYREEE (reference sequence). CDR3 length equals 16 residues. V lost 0 bases to trimming and J lost 1 base; unmatched junction nucleotides: 4.

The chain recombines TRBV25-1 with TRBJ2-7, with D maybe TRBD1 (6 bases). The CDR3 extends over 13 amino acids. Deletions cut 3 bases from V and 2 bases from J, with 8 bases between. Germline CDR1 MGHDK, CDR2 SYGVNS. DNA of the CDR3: TGTGCCAGCAGTGACAGACAGGCCTACGAGCAGTACTTC. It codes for CASSDRQAYEQYF.

CDR3 nucleotide sequence: TGTGCCAGCAGCCTTGGGAGACGAGAGACCCAGTACTTC. Translating gives CASSLGRRETQYF. The rearrangement joins TRBV5-6 to TRBJ2-5, with a possible D match to TRBD2 (5 bases). Germline CDR1 reads SGHDT; CDR2 reads YYEEEE. This CDR3 contains 13 residues. V gave up 4 bases and J gave up 4 bases, with 11 bases separating them.

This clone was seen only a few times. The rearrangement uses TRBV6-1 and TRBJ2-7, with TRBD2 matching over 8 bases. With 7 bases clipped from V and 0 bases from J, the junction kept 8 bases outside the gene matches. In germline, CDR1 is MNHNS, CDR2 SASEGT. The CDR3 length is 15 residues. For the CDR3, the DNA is TGTGCCAGCACCACTGGCGGGGGGCCCTCCTACGAGCAGTACTTC. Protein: CASTTGGGPSYEQYF.

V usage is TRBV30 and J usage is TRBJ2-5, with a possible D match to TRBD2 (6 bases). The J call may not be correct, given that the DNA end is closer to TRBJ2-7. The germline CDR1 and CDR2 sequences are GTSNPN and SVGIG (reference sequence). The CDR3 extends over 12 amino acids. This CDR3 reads CAWSRTTYEQYF. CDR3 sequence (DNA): TGTGCCTGGAGCCGGACTACCTACGAGCAGTACTTC.

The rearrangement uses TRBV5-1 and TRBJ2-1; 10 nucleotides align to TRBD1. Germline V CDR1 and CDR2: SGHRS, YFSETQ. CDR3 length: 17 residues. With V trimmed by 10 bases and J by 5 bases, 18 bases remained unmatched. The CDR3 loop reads CASGAGQGRFFDNEQFF. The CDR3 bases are TGCGCCTCCGGGGCGGGACAGGGGAGATTTTTCGACAATGAGCAGTTCTTC.

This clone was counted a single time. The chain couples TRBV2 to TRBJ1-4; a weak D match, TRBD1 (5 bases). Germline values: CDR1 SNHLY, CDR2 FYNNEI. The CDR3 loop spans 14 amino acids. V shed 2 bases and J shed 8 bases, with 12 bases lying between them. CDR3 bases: TGTGCCAGCAGTGAACGCAGGGCAAGCGAAAAACTGTTTTTT. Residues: CASSERRASEKLFF.

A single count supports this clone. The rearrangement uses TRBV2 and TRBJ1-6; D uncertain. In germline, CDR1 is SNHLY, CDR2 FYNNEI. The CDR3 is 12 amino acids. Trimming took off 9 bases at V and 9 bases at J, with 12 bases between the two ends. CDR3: CASSTGSSPLHF. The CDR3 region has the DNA TGTGCCAGTAGTACGGGTAGTTCACCCCTCCACTTT.

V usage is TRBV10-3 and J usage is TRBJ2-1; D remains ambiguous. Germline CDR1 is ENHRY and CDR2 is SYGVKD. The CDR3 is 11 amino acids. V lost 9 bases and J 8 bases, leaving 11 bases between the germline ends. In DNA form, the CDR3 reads TGTGCCATTTCTCTCAGCGATGAGCAGTTCTTC. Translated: CAISLSDEQFF.

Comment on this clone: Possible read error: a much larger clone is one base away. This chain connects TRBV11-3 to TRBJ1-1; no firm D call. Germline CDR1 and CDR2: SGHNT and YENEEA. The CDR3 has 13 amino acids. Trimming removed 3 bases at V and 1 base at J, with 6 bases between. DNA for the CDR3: TGTGCCAGCAGCTTGAGTCAGAACACTGAAGCTTTCTTT. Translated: CASSLSQNTEAFF.